This T cell receptor beta chain came from a study of identical twins (dated by TCRdb to the mid-2010s). In terms of the full investigation: The study deep-sequenced TCR alpha and beta repertoires from monozygotic twins, unrelated adults of various ages and cord blood to test whether fetal clonotypes persist. Replicate twin experiments were performed at different times using different library preparation protocols to rule out contamination.

The CDR3 has 16 amino acids, counting the end cysteine and phenylalanine. The read is trimmed to its CDR3 DNA, 48 bases read in frame from base 1. CDR1 and CDR2 were assigned from the germline V gene as MGHDK and SYGVNS. The junction shows trimming of 1 base on V and 5 bases on J, and the gene matches do not reach 9 bases of it. Points the paper makes about the study in general: Out-of-frame TCR alpha sequences shared between twins showed an excess of low generation-probability sequences compared with coincidental sharing between unrelated individuals. Recombination models systematically underestimated out-of-frame TCR alpha sharing in monozygotic twins but agreed with sharing between unrelated individuals. Because the same donors could not be followed over many years, the conclusions depended on cross-sectional statistical analysis. A weaker excess of twin sharing was found in beta out-of-frame sequences because the signal-to-noise ratio was lowered by fewer shared sequences. Fewer insertions were carried by abundant cord blood beta clonotypes, a similar but weaker trend appeared in young adult naive repertoires, and no such trend appeared in memory repertoires. Zero-insertion analyses could be partly confounded by invariant T cells such as MAIT and iNKT, although diverse VJ usage argued against such confounding for most clonotypes.

This clonotype was picked up a small number of times. Its antigen is currently not known. No clone much larger than this one lies a single base away; base qualities are absent. Only healthy Caucasian donors were included. Three pairs of female monozygotic twins, all aged roughly 18 to 29 years, were included in the twin cohort. Positive isolation kits from Invitrogen were used to isolate the CD4+ and CD8+ T cell populations. Library preparation was by 5' RACE. This sample was sequenced with an Illumina HiSeq 2000. A universal primer binding site was added through template switching, and the final cDNA carried a unique molecular identifier so that TCR cDNA molecules could be counted accurately. Specific primers in the conserved constant-segment region were used to synthesize first-strand cDNA for TCR alpha and beta chains. To control for contamination, every cDNA library was double barcoded, receiving both a SMART-Mk sample barcode and Illumina barcodes. TruSeq adapter sequences along with Illumina sample barcodes were introduced in two successive PCR steps. The TCR alpha and beta cDNA libraries were sequenced on the Illumina HiSeq platform using custom primers. Per the original workflow: MiGEC was used to process raw reads and extract unique molecular identifiers, and MiXCR was used to find CDR3 positions. For each individual, recombination models were inferred using an EM algorithm with the repgenHMM and IGoR tools. The tcR package in R was used for shared clonotype analysis, with sharing normalized by the product of cloneset sizes. To study raw recombination without the effects of thymic and clonal selection, out-of-frame nonproductive sequences were analyzed. TCRdb passed the public sequencing reads through fastp at Q25 and MiXCR, retaining productive beta sequences. Each CDR3 protein gets just one entry, which takes the most common genes and DNA from the rows behind it. TCRdb assigned the V and J calls; the authors' analysis was not used. The sample table records fewer than 500,000 distinct CDR3 sequences; approximately 24% of these occur just once. The ten largest clones add up to 2.9% of the sample.

A further study also used this sample, focusing on T cells expressing NK-cell markers. The second study reports: Three sorted T-cell subsets (CD3+CD56+NKG2C+, CD3+CD56+NKG2C- and CD3+CD56-NKG2C+) from fewer than 10 donors had their TCR beta-chain repertoires profiled. Of the eight sequenced donors, seven were found to be HCMV-seropositive and one was found to be HCMV-seronegative. To restrict sorting to alphabetaTCR-expressing T cells, an anti-gammadeltaTCR antibody was added in several experiments. For five or six donors, the dominant CD3+CD56+NKG2C+ clonotypes were among the top 10 CD8+ clonotypes and accounted for about 1.0-7.0% of CD8+ T cells. Those dominant clonotypes were again the most abundant among CD3+CD56-NKG2C+ cells in a handful of donors, at 28.3-60.1%. Whether the expanded NKG2C-expressing T cell clones were specific for HCMV antigens remained unclear. All eight donors whose samples were sequenced were randomly selected healthy volunteers, three of them men and five women. To determine HCMV serostatus, a commercial ELISA kit was used to detect HCMV-specific IgG in serum. MIGEC was used to demultiplex reads and group the reads by UMI, and MiTCR was used to assemble and quantify clonotypes. Only TCR cDNA sequences supported by at least two reads were kept to exclude erroneous sequences. The tcR package was used for downstream repertoire analysis, with clonotypes matched between fractions based on CDR3 nucleotide sequence plus V segment. VDJmatch was used to annotate antigen specificity against VDJdb, with one amino acid substitution in CDR3 permitted.

Sequences were obtained from CD4+ T cells sorted from blood. The clonotype originates from a woman between 18 and 29 years old in good health. Recombination joined TRBV25-1 with TRBJ2-7, with 9 central nucleotides matching TRBD2. The CDR3 is CASSEFGGRARDEQYF. The nucleotide sequence reads TGTGCCAGCAGTGAATTTGGCGGGAGGGCCAGAGACGAGCAGTACTTC.